What follows describes a single T cell receptor beta chain. Germline V gene lookup returns CDR1 SGHNT and CDR2 YENEEA. This CDR3 contains 14 residues. The junction had 1 base not matched to a gene; V was cut back by 1 base and J by 9 bases. Produced via immunoSEQ multiplex PCR; TCRdb's table is partial and in-frame only. The data show 1.6 million or so clones, 98% seen once. The CD4+ fraction was divided into a CD45RA+ naive subset and a CD45RA-negative memory subset. This specimen comes from a study of shared clonotypes between healthy human individuals. Sequencing was done on a sample of naive CD4+ T cells sorted from blood. Noted subset: CD45RA+ positively selected. This TCR came from a man aged 30-40 years in good health. The chain employs TRBV11-3 and TRBJ2-2; 11 bases are a match to TRBD1. The chain's CDR3 is CASSLGTGGRELFF. CDR3 sequence (DNA): TGTGCCAGCAGCTTAGGGACAGGGGGCCGGGAGCTGTTTTTT.